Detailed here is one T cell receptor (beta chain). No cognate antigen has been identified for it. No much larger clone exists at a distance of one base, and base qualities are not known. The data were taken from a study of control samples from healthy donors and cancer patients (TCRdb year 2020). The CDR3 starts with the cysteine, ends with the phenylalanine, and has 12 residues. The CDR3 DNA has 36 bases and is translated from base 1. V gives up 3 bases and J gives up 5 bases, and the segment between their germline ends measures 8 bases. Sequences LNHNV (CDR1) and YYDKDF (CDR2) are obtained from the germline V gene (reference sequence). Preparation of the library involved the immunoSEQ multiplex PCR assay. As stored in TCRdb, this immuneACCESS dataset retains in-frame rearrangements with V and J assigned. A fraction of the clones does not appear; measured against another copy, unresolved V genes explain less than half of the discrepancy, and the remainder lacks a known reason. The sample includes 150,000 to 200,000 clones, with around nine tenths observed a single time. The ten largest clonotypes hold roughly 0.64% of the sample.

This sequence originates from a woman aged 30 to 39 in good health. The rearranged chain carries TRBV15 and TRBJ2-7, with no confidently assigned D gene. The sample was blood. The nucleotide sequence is TGTGCCACCAGCAGTCCCCCCCACGAGCAGTACTTC. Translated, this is CATSSPPHEQYF.